Following are 20 T cell receptor beta chains from one sample sequenced in a study of technical replicates of blood from a handful of donors. Data came from immunoSEQ multiplex PCR; TCRdb stores just in-frame clones and leaves some out. The sample includes just under 100,000 clones, 95% of them seen just once. Sample: T cells isolated from PBMCs. The receptors stem from a human donor in good health.

The J gene is TRBJ2-2, the V gene TRBV18; TRBD1 aligns across 9 bases. V dropped 6 bases and J dropped 1; count of bases not matched to a gene: 6. Looked up from germline, CDR1 is KGHSH and CDR2 is LQKENI. The CDR3 is 16 residues long. CDR3 coding DNA: TGTGCCAGCTCGCCCGGGACAGGGCTGAACACCGGGGAGCTGTTTTTT. Its protein product is CASSPGTGLNTGELFF.

The rearrangement links TRBV14 to TRBJ1-4, with D perhaps TRBD1 (6 bases). This CDR3 comprises 17 residues. Looked up from germline, CDR1 is SGHDN and CDR2 is FVKESK. V gave up 4 bases and J gave up 5 bases, with 20 bases separating them. Written as DNA, the CDR3 is TGTGCCAGCAGCCGGACCGATCGGACAGACCTAAATGAAAAACTGTTTTTT. It translates to CASSRTDRTDLNEKLFF.

This chain links TRBV5-1 with TRBJ2-7; D might be TRBD1 (6 bases). This CDR3 has 19 residues. The germline V gene encodes CDR1 SGHRS and CDR2 YFSETQ. Trimming pared 4 bases from V and 4 bases from J, leaving 30 bases between. The CDR3 DNA is TGCGCCAGCAGCCCCGTAGCGAACTCAAGGGGGTACTCGGGGTACGAGCAGTACTTC. Amino acids: CASSPVANSRGYSGYEQYF.

V is TRBV5-8 and J is TRBJ1-4, with D possibly matching TRBD1 (6 bases). V was clipped by 4 bases and J by 3 bases, with 13 bases between them. CDR1 SGHTS and CDR2 YDEGEE come from the germline V gene. The CDR3 sequence is 15 residues long. CDR3 sequence reads: CASSRQGMANEKLFF. The CDR3 nucleotides read TGTGCCAGCAGCCGCCAGGGGATGGCTAATGAAAAACTGTTTTTT.

This chain links TRBV11-2 with TRBJ2-1, with 8 bases matching TRBD2. Germline V CDR1 and CDR2: SGHAT, FQNNGV. V shed 4 bases, J shed 5 bases, and the junction held 4 bases outside the gene matches. The CDR3 covers 14 residues. CDR3 sequence reads: CASSSREGDNEQFF. Written as DNA, the CDR3 is TGTGCCAGCAGCTCTCGGGAGGGGGACAATGAGCAGTTCTTC.

V usage is TRBV5-1 and J usage is TRBJ2-3, with TRBD2 matching over 11 bases. CDR1 and CDR2 (germline): SGHRS, YFSETQ. The CDR3 length is 14 residues. The V segment lost 7 bases and the J segment 6 bases; nucleotides outside the gene matches: 7. CDR3 sequence reads: CASALAGVVDTQYF. The CDR3 DNA reads TGCGCCAGCGCACTAGCGGGAGTCGTCGATACGCAGTATTTT.

The chain joins TRBV6-4 to TRBJ2-2, with a tentative D call TRBD1 (5 bases). The ends were cut back, 4 bases at V and 5 bases at J, with 11 bases in the middle. The CDR3 totals 14 residues. Germline loops: CDR1 MRHNA, CDR2 SNTAGT. The CDR3 sequence: CASSGQRWTGELFF. CDR3 DNA sequence: TGTGCCAGCAGTGGACAGCGATGGACCGGGGAGCTGTTTTTT.

This clone was found once. The V and J genes are TRBV5-6 and TRBJ2-7; D is possibly TRBD2 (5 bases). This CDR3 contains 12 residues. Germline V gene data show CDR1 as SGHDT and CDR2 as YYEEEE. V was pared by 3 bases and J by 6 bases, with 10 bases between. CDR3 loop: CASSSTSVEQYF. The CDR3 coding sequence is TGTGCCAGCAGCTCAACTAGTGTCGAGCAGTACTTC.

The V gene is TRBV28, the J gene TRBJ2-3; TRBD2 agrees at 9 bases. Germline trimming cut 6 bases from V and 0 bases from J; bases unmatched to any gene: 19. Germline V gives CDR1 MDHEN, CDR2 SYDVKM. The CDR3 spans 20 residues. Here the CDR3 reads CASRERLETSGFSSTDTQYF. DNA for the CDR3: TGTGCCAGCAGGGAAAGGTTAGAGACTAGCGGATTTTCTAGCACAGATACGCAGTATTTT. Complete variable domain (other parts from reference TRBV28 and TRBJ2-3): DVKVTQSSRYLVKRTGEKVFLECVQDMDHENMFWYRQDPGLGLRLIYFSYDVKMKEKGDIPEGYSVSREKKERFSLILESASTNQTSMYLCASRERLETSGFSSTDTQYFGPGTRLTVL.

This clone was observed a single time. The genes are TRBV27 and TRBJ1-2; 11 nucleotides align to TRBD1. From germline, CDR1 is MNHEY and CDR2 SMNVEV (reference sequence). J lost 8 bases, V lost 3 bases, and 11 bases had no gene match. The CDR3 totals 16 residues. The CDR3 nucleotides read TGTGCCAGCAGTTTTGTCTGGGACAGGGGGATAGGAGGCTACACCTTC. Protein product: CASSFVWDRGIGGYTF.

The chain carries TRBV19 and TRBJ2-2; the D gene is possibly TRBD2 (5 bases). The V gene's germline CDR1 is LNHDA and CDR2 SQIVND (reference sequence). Trimming left V 3 bases short and J 6 bases short, with 14 bases between. CDR3 length equals 15 residues. The CDR3 DNA is TGTGCCAGTAGTATCAATAGCCTAGCCCCCGGGGAGCTGTTTTTT. It encodes CASSINSLAPGELFF.

V gene TRBV2 combines with J gene TRBJ1-1; TRBD1 is a possible D gene (5 bases). V shed 2 bases and J shed 10 bases, with 11 bases lying between them. The CDR3 length is 12 residues. Germline V lookup: CDR1 SNHLY, CDR2 FYNNEI. CDR3 coding DNA: TGTGCCAGCAGTGAAAGCAGGGTCGGAGCTTTCTTT. This codes for CASSESRVGAFF.

CDR3 region: CASSAGGTGSTGYTF. The CDR3 bases are TGTGCCAGCAGCGCTGGGGGGACAGGGAGTACCGGCTACACCTTC. The chain employs TRBV9 and TRBJ1-2; 9 bases fit TRBD1. The germline V gene has CDR1 SGDLS and CDR2 YYNGEE. With V trimmed by 3 bases and J by 8 bases, 11 bases remained unmatched. The CDR3 loop spans 15 amino acids.

This chain links TRBV28 with TRBJ1-3; a weak D match, TRBD1 (6 bases). This CDR3 comprises 15 residues. Trimming shortened V by 7 bases and J by 0 bases, and 13 bases separated the two germline ends. Germline V gives CDR1 MDHEN, CDR2 SYDVKM. CDR3 loop: CASIRGGTSGNTIYF. Written as DNA, the CDR3 is TGTGCCAGCATTAGAGGGGGTACCTCTGGAAACACCATATATTTT. The whole variable domain, filled in from reference TRBV28 and TRBJ1-3, reads DVKVTQSSRYLVKRTGEKVFLECVQDMDHENMFWYRQDPGLGLRLIYFSYDVKMKEKGDIPEGYSVSREKKERFSLILESASTNQTSMYLCASIRGGTSGNTIYFGEGSWLTVV.

This chain joins TRBV27 and TRBJ2-2; the match to TRBD1 covers 7 bases. Germline trimming cut 6 bases from V and 2 bases from J; bases unmatched to any gene: 6. Looked up from germline, CDR1 is MNHEY and CDR2 is SMNVEV (reference sequence). The CDR3 contains 15 residues. The CDR3, as DNA: TGTGCCAGCAGGTCCGACAGGGCCAACACCGGGGAGCTGTTTTTT. As protein: CASRSDRANTGELFF.

The CDR3 is CASSLDLGTVDNEQFF. The CDR3 nucleotides are TGTGCCAGCAGCTTAGATCTAGGGACAGTTGACAATGAGCAGTTCTTC. The chain combines TRBV11-2 with TRBJ2-1; 7 bases agree with TRBD1. The CDR3 has 16 amino acids. The V segment lost 0 bases and the J segment 5 bases; nucleotides outside the gene matches: 7. Germline V lookup: CDR1 SGHAT, CDR2 FQNNGV.

This clone was detected once. The rearrangement uses TRBV5-6 and TRBJ2-1, with a possible D match to TRBD2 (6 bases). V was cut by 3 bases and J by 0 bases, with 13 bases left in between. CDR1 is SGHDT, CDR2 YYEEEE, per germline. The CDR3 runs to 16 residues. This CDR3 reads CASSSLRRGSYNEQFF. For the CDR3, the DNA is TGTGCCAGCAGCTCGCTCCGGCGGGGCTCCTACAATGAGCAGTTCTTC. The variable domain in full, completed from reference TRBV5-6 and TRBJ2-1, reads DAGVTQSPTHLIKTRGQQVTLRCSPKSGHDTVSWYQQALGQGPQFIFQYYEEEERQRGNFPDRFSGHQFPNYSSELNVNALLLGDSALYLCASSSLRRGSYNEQFFGPGTRLTVL.

This chain uses TRBV2 with TRBJ2-1; D call uncertain. CDR1 is SNHLY and CDR2 is FYNNEI in the germline V gene. Trimming left V 8 bases short and J 0 bases short, with 14 bases between. This CDR3 has 15 amino acids. In DNA, the CDR3 is TGTGCCAGCTGGGTTGAGGCAAGCTCCTACAATGAGCAGTTCTTC. Translated, it gives CASWVEASSYNEQFF.

The chain couples TRBV5-1 to TRBJ2-1, with D unresolved. This CDR3 is built from 17 residues. Germline CDR1 is SGHRS and CDR2 is YFSETQ. The germline V and J ends were trimmed by 5 bases and 0 bases, with 18 bases remaining between them. The CDR3 DNA reads as TGCGCCAGCAGACTTTCCGACCTAAGGAGCTCCTACAATGAGCAGTTCTTC. This codes for CASRLSDLRSSYNEQFF.

The chain links TRBV7-9 to TRBJ2-1, with 7 positions matching TRBD1. Germline V gene sequence: CDR1 SEHNR, CDR2 FQNEAQ (reference sequence). The CDR3 is 13 residues long. V trimming: 3 bases; J trimming: 4 bases; junction bases outside the gene matches: 0. The CDR3 loop is CASSLDRYNEQFF. In nucleotides, the CDR3 is TGTGCCAGCAGCTTGGACAGGTACAATGAGCAGTTCTTC.